The sample holds a few counts of the clone carrying this TCR beta chain. Its target is not known. This sample was included in a study of T cells after yellow fever vaccination. The wider study: SMART-Seq v4 Ultra Low Input prepared libraries from low-cell fractions.

CDR3 length equals 13 residues. The trim removed 5 bases at V and 9 bases at J, leaving 8 bases unmatched. CDR1 and CDR2 (germline): PRHDT, FYEKMQ (reference sequence). Study-wide points: Only a small proportion of the clonotypes turned up in both the CD4 and the CD8 compartments, likely arising from convergent recombination. Detected again after the booster were most primary-vaccination clones, at 96% CD4 and 88% CD8.

Template-switching 5'RACE yielded the TCR cDNA; a universal primer site and UMIs were added in the process. TCRdb re-called the 5' RACE reads through MiXCR, storing one row per CDR3 protein. The data hold some 350,000 distinct CDR3 sequences, with approximately 4% observed a single time. The TCR was taken from a man aged 18 to 30 who received the YFV17D yellow fever vaccine. The rearrangement joins TRBV13 to TRBJ2-7, with TRBD1 matching 9 bases. The source material was PBMCs, sampled 5 days after the yellow fever booster vaccination. Here the CDR3 reads CASSGDRVARQYF. Here the CDR3 DNA reads TGTGCCAGCAGCGGGGACAGGGTGGCGAGGCAGTACTTC.